This entry lists 22 T cell receptor beta chains sequenced from one sample in a study of technical replicates of blood from a few donors. Here immunoSEQ multiplex PCR was the method, and the copy in TCRdb shows in-frame clones only, minus some. This sample has approximately 70,000 clones, with roughly 92% found just once. Sample: T cells isolated from PBMCs. The receptors come from a human donor in good health.

The chain joins TRBV7-2 to TRBJ2-2; D perhaps matches TRBD2 (6 bases). V lost 2 bases to trimming and J lost 7 bases, with 14 bases between them. There are 15 residues in the CDR3. The germline V gene encodes CDR1 SGHTA and CDR2 FQGNSA. CDR3 DNA sequence: TGTGCCAGCAGCTTAATGTCTAGCGAGGACGGGGAGCTGTTTTTT. Residues: CASSLMSSEDGELFF.

This chain connects TRBV28 to TRBJ2-1; D is uncertain. CDR1 is MDHEN and CDR2 is SYDVKM in the germline V gene. V was clipped by 3 bases and J by 7 bases, with 4 bases between them. This CDR3 has 11 residues. This CDR3 is CASSLSNEQFF. The CDR3 DNA reads TGTGCCAGCAGTTTGAGTAATGAGCAGTTCTTC.

V gene TRBV11-2 combines with J gene TRBJ1-1; D gene uncertain. CDR1 and CDR2 from the germline V gene are SGHAT and FQNNGV. Trimming removed 2 bases from V and 7 bases from J, with 8 bases in between. This CDR3 is built from 12 residues. The CDR3 loop reads CASSLFPVEAFF. Written as DNA, the CDR3 is TGTGCCAGCAGCTTATTCCCCGTTGAAGCTTTCTTT. Together with reference TRBV11-2 and TRBJ1-1, the CDR3 gives the full variable domain: EAGVAQSPRYKIIEKRQSVAFWCNPISGHATLYWYQQILGQGPKLLIQFQNNGVVDDSQLPKDRFSAERLKGVDSTLKIQPAKLEDSAVYLCASSLFPVEAFFGQGTRLTVV.

The genes are TRBV6-5 and TRBJ2-6; D gene ambiguous. Germline assignment: CDR1 MNHEY and CDR2 SVGAGI. The CDR3 is 15 amino acids. The ends were cut back, 7 bases at V and 4 bases at J, with 14 bases in the middle. CDR3 protein: CASTLHVLGANVLTF. As DNA, the CDR3 is TGTGCCAGCACACTACACGTCTTAGGGGCCAACGTCCTGACTTTC.

The chain is built from TRBV4-2 and TRBJ2-3; 7 positions agree with TRBD2. The CDR3 has 16 amino acids. In germline, CDR1 is LGHNA, CDR2 YNFKEQ. Trimming removed 1 base from V and 0 bases from J; junction bases left unmatched: 4. The CDR3 region is CASSQVRESSTDTQYF. For the CDR3, the DNA is TGTGCCAGCAGCCAAGTGCGGGAGAGTAGCACAGATACGCAGTATTTT.

The genes are TRBV10-1 and TRBJ2-3; tentatively, D is TRBD2 (6 bases). The germline gives CDR1 WNHNN, CDR2 SYGVQD (reference sequence). CDR3 length equals 16 residues. Trimming shortened V by 4 bases and J by 0 bases, and 14 bases separated the two germline ends. The CDR3 DNA reads as TGCGCCAGCAGTGGCGGTTTAGCGGAGAGCACAGATACGCAGTATTTT. Translated: CASSGGLAESTDTQYF.

The gene calls are TRBV7-9 and TRBJ1-5; the D is unclear. The CDR3 contains 12 residues. Germline CDR1 SEHNR, CDR2 FQNEAQ (reference sequence). Trimming removed 5 bases at V and 5 bases at J, with 7 bases between. CDR3 nucleotides: TGTGCCAGCAGCATCGGGGATCAGCCCCAGCATTTT. It yields the protein CASSIGDQPQHF.

The chain is built from TRBV10-3 and TRBJ2-7; maybe TRBD1 (5 bases). The CDR3 is 14 amino acids. From germline, CDR1 is ENHRY and CDR2 SYGVKD. The V gene lost 5 bases and the J gene lost 2 bases, with 13 bases spanning the gap. CDR3 in amino acids: CAISKQDEAYEQYF. The CDR3 region has the DNA TGTGCCATCAGTAAACAGGACGAAGCCTACGAGCAGTACTTC.

This sequence joins TRBV2 and TRBJ2-2, with D perhaps TRBD2 (6 bases). The CDR3 is 14 residues long. CDR1 is SNHLY and CDR2 is FYNNEI in the germline V gene. The V end was cut by 0 bases, the J end by 7 bases, with 9 bases between. CDR3 region: CASSEAEGGGELFF. The DNA of the CDR3 is TGTGCCAGCAGTGAAGCGGAGGGAGGCGGGGAGCTGTTTTTT.

The gene calls are TRBV27 and TRBJ2-7; the match to TRBD1 covers 10 bases. J was trimmed by 6 bases and V by 8 bases; bases with no gene match: 10. Germline CDR1 and CDR2: MNHEY and SMNVEV (reference sequence). This CDR3 comprises 14 residues. CDR3: CASRLGTGEGEQYF. CDR3 nucleotides: TGTGCCAGCCGACTAGGGACAGGGGAGGGCGAGCAGTACTTC.

The rearrangement links TRBV4-1 to TRBJ2-5; 10 nucleotides match TRBD1. Germline trimming cut 0 bases from V and 2 bases from J; bases unmatched to any gene: 3. The germline CDR1 and CDR2 sequences are MGHRA and YSYEKL. The CDR3 is made up of 16 amino acids. The CDR3 here is CASSQDMGQGQETQYF. CDR3 sequence (DNA): TGCGCCAGCAGCCAAGATATGGGACAGGGGCAAGAGACCCAGTACTTC.

CDR3 residues: CASSTSSGVSTEAFF. As DNA, the CDR3 is TGTGCCAGTAGTACGTCGTCGGGGGTGAGCACTGAAGCTTTCTTT. The chain is built from TRBV19 and TRBJ1-1, with D perhaps TRBD1 (5 bases). This CDR3 spans 15 amino acids. Trimming stripped 4 bases from V and 4 bases from J, with 16 bases between. Germline CDR1 and CDR2: LNHDA and SQIVND (reference sequence).

The chain recombines TRBV6-5 with TRBJ2-5; D not resolved. V dropped 2 bases and J dropped 5 bases, with 12 bases sitting between them. The length of the CDR3 is 14 residues. Per the germline V gene, CDR1 is MNHEY and CDR2 is SVGAGI. CDR3 loop: CASSYEYLRETQYF. For the CDR3, the DNA is TGTGCCAGCAGTTACGAGTACCTGAGGGAGACCCAGTACTTC.

In its sample, this clone was seen once. The gene calls are TRBV2 and TRBJ2-3; D call uncertain. The ends were cut back, 6 bases at V and 6 bases at J, with 7 bases in the middle. CDR3 length equals 11 residues. Germline V gives CDR1 SNHLY, CDR2 FYNNEI. CDR3 in DNA: TGTGCCAGCAGCGCACGGGATACGCAGTATTTT. Protein product: CASSARDTQYF.

V gene TRBV29-1 combines with J gene TRBJ2-6, with D possibly matching TRBD1 (5 bases). The CDR3 spans 13 residues. Trimming left V 6 bases short and J 0 bases short, with 6 bases between. Germline CDR1 is SQVTM and CDR2 is ANQGSEA. Here the CDR3 DNA reads TGCAGCGTACAGGACTCTGGGGCCAACGTCCTGACTTTC. As protein: CSVQDSGANVLTF.

The CDR3 DNA follows: TGTGCCAGTAGTGCCGCGACTAGCGGGAGATCGGGGGAGCTGTTTTTT. Translating it yields CASSAATSGRSGELFF. The V gene is TRBV19, the J gene TRBJ2-2, with 12 bases matching TRBD2. The V gene's germline CDR1 is LNHDA and CDR2 SQIVND (reference sequence). CDR3 length: 16 residues. The ends lost 5 bases at V and 8 bases at J; junction bases unmatched: 9.

This clone came up once. V and J are TRBV5-1 and TRBJ2-5, with D perhaps matching TRBD2 (5 bases). The CDR3 sequence is 14 residues long. Per germline, CDR1 SGHRS and CDR2 YFSETQ. V gave up 4 bases and J gave up 4 bases, with 14 bases separating them. The DNA for the CDR3 is TGCGCCAGCAGCCTTGGACCTGGAGGAGAGACCCAGTACTTC. This encodes CASSLGPGGETQYF. The variable domain in full, with the rest retrieved from reference TRBV5-1 and TRBJ2-5, is KAGVTQTPRYLIKTRGQQVTLSCSPISGHRSVSWYQQTPGQGLQFLFEYFSETQRNKGNFPGRFSGRQFSNSRSEMNVSTLELGDSALYLCASSLGPGGETQYFGPGTRLLVL.

This chain links TRBV5-6 with TRBJ2-3; D is possibly TRBD2 (6 bases). Per the germline V gene, CDR1 is SGHDT and CDR2 is YYEEEE. Trimming left V 4 bases short and J 5 bases short, with 20 bases between. This CDR3 contains 16 residues. The CDR3 region is CASSLGVGGARDTQYF. Here the CDR3 DNA reads TGTGCCAGCAGCCTTGGCGTCGGAGGGGCAAGAGATACGCAGTATTTT.

The CDR3 here is CASSPGQGFARNTEAFF. CDR3 in DNA: TGTGCCAGCTCACCAGGACAGGGATTCGCCAGGAACACTGAAGCTTTCTTT. The rearrangement joins TRBV18 to TRBJ1-1; 8 positions match TRBD1. Germline V gene lookup returns CDR1 KGHSH and CDR2 LQKENI. V was pared by 2 bases and J by 1 base, with 9 bases of the junction left unmatched. The length of the CDR3 is 17 residues.

V is TRBV30 and J is TRBJ1-1; the D gene is possibly TRBD1 (5 bases). This CDR3 is built from 14 residues. Germline loops: CDR1 GTSNPN, CDR2 SVGIG (reference sequence). The V and J ends lost 2 bases and 5 bases respectively, with 15 bases between them. The chain's CDR3 is CAWSSVRGWTEAFF. The CDR3, as DNA: TGTGCCTGGAGTAGTGTAAGGGGTTGGACTGAAGCTTTCTTT.

The chain employs TRBV27 and TRBJ2-3; D perhaps matches TRBD2 (6 bases). Per germline, CDR1 MNHEY and CDR2 SMNVEV (reference sequence). The CDR3 runs to 15 residues. Trimming cost V 2 bases and J 4 bases, with 13 bases left between them. CDR3 protein: CASSLGGRDADTQYF. CDR3 DNA sequence: TGTGCCAGCAGTTTAGGAGGGCGCGACGCAGATACGCAGTATTTT.

V and J are TRBV19 and TRBJ1-3; D unresolved. Trimming stripped 5 bases from V and 0 bases from J, with 20 bases between. This CDR3 comprises 18 residues. Germline V gives CDR1 LNHDA, CDR2 SQIVND (reference sequence). The CDR3 region has the DNA TGTGCCAGTAGTCGTTTCTGGGTCCCAGCGAACTCTGGAAACACCATATATTTT. It encodes CASSRFWVPANSGNTIYF.